One and the same sample provided the 26 T cell receptor beta chains below, sequenced in a study of blood T cells in healthy people across ages. A second about 6 to 12 cycle PCR used barcoded and J-beta primers. MiXCR, run by TCRdb on the 5' RACE reads, gives a single entry per CDR3 protein. Of about 780,000 distinct CDR3 sequences in the sample, 46% were seen once. Sequencing was performed on blood. Receptors originate from a man aged 80 or over in good health.

The chain couples TRBV7-2 to TRBJ2-3; TRBD1 matches 7 bases. Trimming cost V 5 bases and J 2 bases; bases outside gene matches: 4. In germline, CDR1 is SGHTA, CDR2 FQGNSA. CDR3 length: 14 residues. CDR3 in amino acids: CASSNGQDTDTQYF. The CDR3 DNA follows: TGTGCCAGCAGCAACGGACAGGACACAGATACGCAGTATTTT.

This clonotype came up a few times. The gene calls are TRBV7-2 and TRBJ2-5; a possible D gene is TRBD1 (5 bases). Trimming removed 6 bases from V and 5 bases from J, with 13 bases in between. This CDR3 is built from 13 residues. Germline lookup yields CDR1 SGHTA and CDR2 FQGNSA. CDR3 sequence (DNA): TGTGCCAGCAGTTATCAGGGCGAGGAGACCCAGTACTTC. Translated, it gives CASSYQGEETQYF.

The chain couples TRBV7-8 to TRBJ2-3; 11 nucleotides agree with TRBD2. This CDR3 spans 18 amino acids. The germline gives CDR1 SGHVS, CDR2 FQNEAQ. V dropped 5 bases and J dropped 0; count of bases not matched to a gene: 10. The CDR3 region has the DNA TGTGCCAGCAGCCGTAGGGCTAGCGGGGGGCTGAGCACAGATACGCAGTATTTT. It specifies CASSRRASGGLSTDTQYF.

This clonotype came up once. Its ends do not fully match the called genes, so a read error is possible. J is TRBJ2-3 and V is TRBV4-2; a weak D match, TRBD1 (6 bases). Germline V gene lookup returns CDR1 LGHNA and CDR2 YNFKEQ. CDR3 length: 15 amino acids. DNA for the CDR3: TGTGCCAGCAGCCAAGTCCGACAGAGGACAGATGCGCAGTATTTT. Residues: CASSQVRQRTDAQYF.

The J gene is TRBJ2-7, the V gene TRBV10-3, with a weak D call TRBD1 (5 bases). Between the trimmed V and J ends, which lost 4 bases and 2 bases, there was a span of 21 bases. This CDR3 region has 17 residues. Germline V gene data show CDR1 as ENHRY and CDR2 as SYGVKD. CDR3 DNA sequence: TGTGCCATCAGTGGCACTACGTCGACAGATTATACCTACGAGCAGTACTTC. This translates into CAISGTTSTDYTYEQYF.

This clonotype showed up just a few times. This chain connects TRBV7-9 to TRBJ2-1; D might be TRBD2 (6 bases). The V gene lost 0 bases and the J gene lost 2 bases, with 14 bases spanning the gap. Per the germline V gene, CDR1 is SEHNR and CDR2 is FQNEAQ (reference sequence). The CDR3 runs to 17 residues. CDR3: CASSLAYGTLTYNEQFF. The CDR3 nucleotides read TGTGCCAGCAGCTTAGCGTATGGGACTCTAACCTACAATGAGCAGTTCTTC.

J is TRBJ2-5 and V is TRBV25-1; no definite D call. The end of the DNA fits TRBJ2-7 better, so the J call may be wrong. CDR1 MGHDK and CDR2 SYGVNS come from the germline V gene. The CDR3 is 14 residues long. The CDR3 region has the DNA TGTGCCAGCAGTGAATTGGTAAAGACCTACGAGCAGTACTTC. Protein sequence: CASSELVKTYEQYF.

This clonotype has just a few counts. The rearrangement joins TRBV29-1 to TRBJ2-1, with TRBD1 as a possible D gene (5 bases). The CDR3 runs to 13 residues. V was trimmed by 5 bases and J by 7 bases, leaving 15 bases between them. Germline CDR1 is SQVTM and CDR2 is ANQGSEA. CDR3 in DNA: TGCAGCGTTTTGGCGATGGGGCGAAATGAGCAGTTCTTC. This codes for CSVLAMGRNEQFF.

The CDR3 loop reads CASSFGIWSVREVEQFF. The CDR3 coding sequence is TGCGCCAGCAGCTTTGGCATTTGGTCCGTTCGCGAGGTTGAGCAGTTCTTC. J is TRBJ2-1 and V is TRBV5-1; unclear D gene. V was cut by 2 bases and J by 9 bases, with 24 bases left in between. Germline CDR1 is SGHRS and CDR2 is YFSETQ. The CDR3 has 17 residues.

The chain uses TRBV7-3 and TRBJ2-4, with TRBD2 matching over 9 bases. J was trimmed by 13 bases and V by 5 bases; bases with no gene match: 15. The CDR3 runs to 15 residues. Germline V gene data show CDR1 as SGHTA and CDR2 as FQGTGA. The CDR3 DNA follows: TGTGCCAGCAGCCTTAGCGGGAGCGCCTACAATGAGCAGTACTTC. Protein sequence: CASSLSGSAYNEQYF.

V gene TRBV12-3 or TRBV12-4 combines with J gene TRBJ1-5; D is undetermined. Trimming removed 6 bases at V and 7 bases at J, with 10 bases between. The CDR3 spans 12 residues. CDR3 coding DNA: TGTGCCAGCAGCCCCGGGCCCCAGCCCCAGCATTTT. Residues: CASSPGPQPQHF.

This chain joins TRBV4-3 and TRBJ2-2; D is unresolved. V was shortened by 1 base and J by 6 bases, with 9 bases between the two germline ends. From germline, CDR1 is LGHNA and CDR2 YSLEER. The length of the CDR3 is 14 residues. Here the CDR3 DNA reads TGCGCCAGCAGCCAAGCTTGGGCCGCCGGGGAGCTGTTTTTT. It yields the protein CASSQAWAAGELFF.

The rearrangement uses TRBV20-1 and TRBJ1-6, with unresolved D. The CDR3 length is 16 residues. Germline assignment: CDR1 DFQATT and CDR2 SNEGSKA (reference sequence). Between the trimmed V and J ends, which lost 0 bases and 4 bases, there was a span of 13 bases. The DNA of the CDR3 is TGCAGTGCTAGAGATCAAACAGACCTTTATAATTCACCCCTCCACTTT. Translated, it gives CSARDQTDLYNSPLHF.

The gene calls are TRBV5-1 and TRBJ2-7; 9 bases match TRBD2. The CDR3 sequence is 16 residues long. Germline CDR1 SGHRS, CDR2 YFSETQ. V lost 2 bases to trimming and J lost 2 bases; unmatched junction nucleotides: 8. The CDR3 nucleotides are TGCGCCAGCAGCTTAGTTACTAGCGGGCATACCTACGAGCAGTACTTC. Protein sequence: CASSLVTSGHTYEQYF.

The chain is built from TRBV4-1 and TRBJ2-1; TRBD2 agrees at 9 bases. The CDR3 runs to 15 residues. After removal of 4 bases from V and 8 bases from J, the junction contained 9 bases not matched to a gene. Germline CDR1 and CDR2: MGHRA and YSYEKL. CDR3 sequence: CASSPLGLAGYEQFF. The CDR3 DNA follows: TGCGCCAGCAGCCCCCTGGGGCTAGCGGGATATGAGCAGTTCTTC.

This clonotype was found a few times. V is TRBV18 and J is TRBJ2-3; 9 bases align to TRBD2. CDR3 length: 15 residues. The germline V gene encodes CDR1 KGHSH and CDR2 LQKENI. V lost 5 bases to trimming and J lost 5 bases; unmatched junction nucleotides: 8. CDR3 nucleotides: TGTGCCAGCTCATCTACTAGCGGGCCCCAAGATACGCAGTATTTT. This sequence encodes CASSSTSGPQDTQYF.

There are a few counts of this clonotype. V gene TRBV29-1 combines with J gene TRBJ2-1; 7 bases align to TRBD2. The V gene end was trimmed by 3 bases and the J gene end by 4 bases; junction bases not matched to a gene: 6. Germline loops: CDR1 SQVTM, CDR2 ANQGSEA. This CDR3 comprises 14 residues. In DNA form, the CDR3 reads TGCAGCGTTGAGCGGGGGAGTAGGTACAATGAGCAGTTCTTC. Protein product: CSVERGSRYNEQFF.

The genes are TRBV5-1 and TRBJ2-1, with 12 bases aligning to TRBD2. CDR3 length: 16 amino acids. CDR1 and CDR2 from the germline V gene are SGHRS and YFSETQ. V was pared by 4 bases and J by 8 bases, with 10 bases of the junction left unmatched. CDR3 loop: CASSGALAGGRDEQFF. CDR3 DNA sequence: TGCGCCAGCAGCGGAGCACTAGCGGGGGGCCGCGATGAGCAGTTCTTC.

This clonotype was detected only a few times. The chain joins TRBV28 to TRBJ2-4; TRBD1 matches 7 bases. The CDR3 consists of 15 residues. Germline CDR1 reads MDHEN; CDR2 reads SYDVKM. V was pared by 6 bases and J by 7 bases, with 12 bases of the junction left unmatched. The DNA for the CDR3 is TGTGCCAGCAGGCGCCGGGACAGCCCAGTGAACATTCAGTACTTC. Translating it yields CASRRRDSPVNIQYF.

This chain links TRBV11-2 with TRBJ1-4; D may be TRBD1 (6 bases). From germline, CDR1 is SGHAT and CDR2 FQNNGV. V was shortened by 4 bases and J by 5 bases, with 14 bases between the two germline ends. This CDR3 contains 15 residues. CDR3 region: CASSSTGFGNEKLFF. As DNA, the CDR3 is TGTGCCAGCAGCTCAACAGGGTTCGGGAATGAAAAACTGTTTTTT.

V is TRBV9 and J is TRBJ2-5, with D perhaps matching TRBD2 (6 bases). The V gene lost 4 bases and the J gene lost 3 bases, with 10 bases spanning the gap. The length of the CDR3 is 13 residues. CDR1 is SGDLS, CDR2 YYNGEE, per germline. CDR3 residues: CASSSRLEETQYF. CDR3 nucleotides: TGTGCCAGCAGCTCACGACTAGAAGAGACCCAGTACTTC.

This chain joins TRBV20-1 and TRBJ2-5, with 8 bases aligning to TRBD1. The assigned J gene may be wrong: the sequence end matches TRBJ2-7 better. Germline V lookup: CDR1 DFQATT, CDR2 SNEGSKA (reference sequence). The CDR3 contains 13 residues. CDR3 sequence (DNA): TGCAGTGCTCCCGGACAGGGAATAAACGAGCAGTACTTC. Translation: CSAPGQGINEQYF.

This sequence joins TRBV6-2 or TRBV6-3 and TRBJ1-1, with 9 bases matching TRBD1. With 0 bases clipped from V and 10 bases from J, the junction kept 3 bases outside the gene matches. CDR3 length equals 13 residues. Germline CDR1 MNHEY, CDR2 SVGEGT. CDR3 region: CASSYSNRGPAFF. For the CDR3, the DNA is TGTGCCAGCAGTTACTCCAACAGGGGGCCAGCTTTCTTT.

The chain combines TRBV18 with TRBJ1-1, with TRBD1 identical over 12 bases. V shed 0 bases, J shed 0 bases, and the junction held 5 bases outside the gene matches. This CDR3 is 18 amino acids long. From germline, CDR1 is KGHSH and CDR2 LQKENI. This CDR3 reads CASSPPGQGANMNTEAFF. CDR3 coding DNA: TGTGCCAGCTCACCACCGGGACAGGGGGCTAACATGAACACTGAAGCTTTCTTT. The full variable domain, rest sourced from reference TRBV18 and TRBJ1-1, is NAGVMQNPRHLVRRRGQEARLRCSPMKGHSHVYWYRQLPEEGLKFMVYLQKENIIDESGMPKERFSAEFPKEGPSILRIQQVVRGDSAAYFCASSPPGQGANMNTEAFFGQGTRLTVV.

Here the CDR3 DNA reads TGCAGTGCCAGACATGCTAGCGGGGTCTCCTACGAGCAGTACTTC. This gives the protein CSARHASGVSYEQYF. The rearrangement links TRBV20-1 to TRBJ2-7, with 9 positions matching TRBD2. CDR1 and CDR2 (germline): DFQATT, SNEGSKA (reference sequence). The CDR3 extends over 15 amino acids. J gave up 0 bases and V 6 bases, and 9 bases lay outside the gene matches.

The chain employs TRBV28 and TRBJ2-4; no clear D. The J call is doubtful: the DNA matches TRBJ2-7 better. This CDR3 is 14 amino acids long. Germline V gene data show CDR1 as MDHEN and CDR2 as SYDVKM. CDR3 residues: CASSSSQRYYEQYF. The CDR3 coding sequence is TGTGCCAGCAGTTCTTCACAGAGATACTACGAGCAGTACTTC.